This record covers a single TCR beta chain. Germline CDR1 reads MNHEY; CDR2 reads SVGAGI. This CDR3 comprises 16 residues. J was trimmed by 2 bases and V by 4 bases; bases with no gene match: 8. This record belongs to a study of control samples from healthy donors and cancer patients. The data were produced by immunoSEQ multiplex PCR, yet TCRdb's version contains in-frame clones alone and is incomplete. The sample shows 120,000 or so clones, approximately 89% of them seen only once. The genes are TRBV6-5 and TRBJ2-1; 7 positions agree with TRBD2. This sequence was found in a young woman in good health. Sequenced sample: blood. The CDR3: CASSFLTSSTYNEQFF. The CDR3, as DNA: TGTGCCAGCAGTTTCCTGACTAGCTCAACCTACAATGAGCAGTTCTTC.